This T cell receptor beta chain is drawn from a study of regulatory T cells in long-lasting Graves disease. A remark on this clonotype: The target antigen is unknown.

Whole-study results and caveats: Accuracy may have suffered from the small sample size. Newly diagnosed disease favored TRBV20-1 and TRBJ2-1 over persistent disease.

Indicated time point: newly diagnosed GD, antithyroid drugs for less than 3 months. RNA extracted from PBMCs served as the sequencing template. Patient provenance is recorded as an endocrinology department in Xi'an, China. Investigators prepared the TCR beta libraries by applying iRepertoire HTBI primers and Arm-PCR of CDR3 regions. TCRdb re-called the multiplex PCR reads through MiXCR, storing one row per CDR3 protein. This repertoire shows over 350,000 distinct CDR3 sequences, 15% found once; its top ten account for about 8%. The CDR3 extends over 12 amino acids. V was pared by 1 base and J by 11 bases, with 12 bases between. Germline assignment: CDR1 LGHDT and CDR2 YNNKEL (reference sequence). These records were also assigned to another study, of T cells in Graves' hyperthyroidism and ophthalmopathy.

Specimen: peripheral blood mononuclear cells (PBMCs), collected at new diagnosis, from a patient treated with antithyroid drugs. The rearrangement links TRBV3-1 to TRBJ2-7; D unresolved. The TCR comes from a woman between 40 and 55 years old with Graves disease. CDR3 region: CASSQGEEPEYF. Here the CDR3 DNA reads TGTGCCAGCAGCCAAGGCGAAGAGCCTGAGTACTTC.